Following are 14 T cell receptor beta chains from one sample sequenced in a study of T cell clonotyping in hematopoietic cell transplantation. Time point noted: recipient sample about 28 days before transplant, after cytoreduction. Profiled with immunoSEQ multiplex PCR; TCRdb holds only in-frame clones, not every one. The sample records some 30,000 clones, approximately 94% being singletons. Sequences were derived from peripheral blood mononuclear cells, sampled before stem cell transplant. All receptors derive from a man aged 50-60 years with acute myeloid leukemia. Some clones in this sample may be carry-over from other donors' samples.

The chain has TRBV15 and TRBJ2-1; no clear D gene. The CDR3 is 13 residues long. Germline V gene sequence: CDR1 LNHNV, CDR2 YYDKDF (reference sequence). Trimming cost V 1 base and J 5 bases, with 6 bases left between them. The CDR3 DNA reads TGTGCCACCAGCAGAGTCCCCAACAATGAGCAGTTCTTC. It translates to CATSRVPNNEQFF.

The J gene is TRBJ1-3, the V gene TRBV4-1, with D possibly being TRBD1 (6 bases). Trimming stripped 1 base from V and 0 bases from J, with 13 bases between. The CDR3 is 17 residues long. Germline lookup yields CDR1 MGHRA and CDR2 YSYEKL. The CDR3 DNA sequence: TGCGCCAGCAGCCAAGCGGTCCGGGACATCTCTGGAAACACCATATATTTT. It yields the protein CASSQAVRDISGNTIYF.

This clone was seen more than once but under ten times. The gene calls are TRBV7-2 and TRBJ2-7; weak D call: TRBD2 (5 bases). CDR3 length equals 14 residues. Trimming removed 2 bases at V and 9 bases at J, with 17 bases between. Germline V gene lookup returns CDR1 SGHTA and CDR2 FQGNSA. The CDR3 reads CASSLRPVSEGQYF. Written as DNA, the CDR3 is TGTGCCAGCAGCTTAAGGCCGGTCTCAGAGGGGCAGTACTTC.

There are a few counts of this clone. This chain connects TRBV30 to TRBJ1-5, with D perhaps matching TRBD1 (6 bases). This CDR3 has 15 amino acids. V shed 0 bases and J shed 4 bases, with 13 bases lying between them. Per the germline V gene, CDR1 is GTSNPN and CDR2 is SVGIG (reference sequence). The CDR3 region has the DNA TGTGCCTGGAGTGTACGGACGGGGGCAAATCAGCCCCAGCATTTT. It encodes CAWSVRTGANQPQHF.

V usage is TRBV2 and J usage is TRBJ2-7, with TRBD2 matching 8 bases. V was pared by 8 bases and J by 2 bases, with 8 bases of the junction left unmatched. This CDR3 contains 14 residues. Germline-derived CDR1 and CDR2 are SNHLY and FYNNEI. The CDR3 DNA reads as TGTGCCAGCCATCGGGGGGGGCTCCCCTACGAGCAGTACTTC. Translation: CASHRGGLPYEQYF. Together with reference TRBV2 and TRBJ2-7, the CDR3 gives the full variable domain: EPEVTQTPSHQVTQMGQEVILRCVPISNHLYFYWYRQILGQKVEFLVSFYNNEISEKSEIFDDQFSVERPDGSNFTLKIRSTKLEDSAMYFCASHRGGLPYEQYFGPGTRLTVT.

The gene calls are TRBV20-1 and TRBJ2-3; D gene uncertain. CDR3 length equals 11 residues. V lost 5 bases and J lost 4, with 7 bases in between. Germline values: CDR1 DFQATT, CDR2 SNEGSKA (reference sequence). The CDR3 sequence is CSAYSPDTQYF. For the CDR3, the DNA is TGCAGTGCTTATAGTCCAGATACGCAGTATTTT.

The V call is TRBV6-5, the J call TRBJ1-1; the match to TRBD1 covers 11 bases. The CDR3 is made up of 16 amino acids. The trim removed 2 bases at V and 5 bases at J, leaving 7 bases unmatched. Germline CDR1 and CDR2: MNHEY and SVGAGI. The CDR3 nucleotides read TGTGCCAGCAGTTACAGCCGGGACAGGGGGGAAACTGAAGCTTTCTTT. Translation gives CASSYSRDRGETEAFF.

The chain links TRBV7-8 to TRBJ2-5; D remains unclear. Trimming took 1 base from V and 3 from J, leaving 15 bases between them. Germline CDR1 is SGHVS and CDR2 is FQNEAQ. The CDR3 extends over 16 amino acids. CDR3 in DNA: TGTGCCAGCAGCTTAGAGCCAGCCAAAAGTAAAGAGACCCAGTACTTC. Residues: CASSLEPAKSKETQYF.

This chain connects TRBV19 to TRBJ1-2; D unresolved. Germline CDR1 and CDR2: LNHDA and SQIVND (reference sequence). This CDR3 is built from 12 residues. V shed 7 bases and J shed 5 bases, with 11 bases lying between them. The CDR3 protein is CASTDGPYGYTF. CDR3 bases: TGTGCCAGTACGGACGGTCCGTATGGCTACACCTTC.

The rearrangement links TRBV28 to TRBJ2-7; TRBD2 agrees at 7 bases. Germline CDR1 is MDHEN and CDR2 is SYDVKM. This CDR3 contains 14 residues. J gave up 7 bases and V 6 bases, and 12 bases lay outside the gene matches. The CDR3 loop reads CASSPRGLFGEQYF. The CDR3 DNA follows: TGTGCCAGCAGCCCTAGGGGACTATTCGGGGAGCAGTACTTC.

This chain uses TRBV5-1 with TRBJ1-2; 10 bases match TRBD1. Trimming cost V 0 bases and J 10 bases; bases outside gene matches: 9. Germline V gene sequence: CDR1 SGHRS, CDR2 YFSETQ. The CDR3 contains 15 residues. CDR3 protein: CASSLDGTGVLSYTF. For the CDR3, the DNA is TGCGCCAGCAGCTTGGACGGGACAGGGGTTTTGTCCTACACCTTC.

V is TRBV7-2 and J is TRBJ1-1; 8 nucleotides match TRBD1. In germline, CDR1 is SGHTA, CDR2 FQGNSA. The V segment lost 5 bases and the J segment 5 bases; nucleotides outside the gene matches: 7. This CDR3 is built from 14 residues. For the CDR3, the DNA is TGTGCCAGCAGCGGACAGGGCCCCGGGACTGAAGCTTTCTTT. Encoded protein: CASSGQGPGTEAFF.

This clone appeared once. The chain recombines TRBV11-3 with TRBJ2-3, with TRBD2 matching over 7 bases. The germline V gene encodes CDR1 SGHNT and CDR2 YENEEA. This CDR3 contains 17 residues. V was pared by 1 base and J by 6 bases, with 13 bases of the junction left unmatched. Written as DNA, the CDR3 is TGTGCCAGCAGCTTAGGCCGCGGGGCGGGAGAAGCTGATACGCAGTATTTT. Amino acid sequence: CASSLGRGAGEADTQYF.

This chain uses TRBV27 with TRBJ1-1; 9 positions match TRBD1. J gave up 1 base and V 8 bases, and 8 bases lay outside the gene matches. Germline CDR1 is MNHEY and CDR2 is SMNVEV (reference sequence). This CDR3 is 15 amino acids long. The CDR3 region is CASPRPGQGNTEAFF. CDR3 DNA sequence: TGTGCCAGCCCAAGACCGGGACAGGGGAACACTGAAGCTTTCTTT.